Listed below are T cell receptor beta chains from one sample, sequenced in a study of cytomegalovirus exposure and HLA in healthy donors. Clones were sequenced by immunoSEQ multiplex PCR, and TCRdb holds only the in-frame ones, with some missing. This table has roughly 130,000 clones, roughly 70% appearing once. What was sequenced was PBMCs. These receptor sequences come from a woman in her 40s in good health and CMV-seropositive. Each CDR3 is given with its conserved first and last residue. D genes are given only for firm matches. Size tells how often a clone was seen (once, few, many) or the class of an expanded clone, and some rows leave it out.

>NA|TRBJ1-1|NA|TRBV4-2
CASSPHRVLANTEAFF
TGTGCCAGCAGCCCTCACAGGGTTCTAGCGAACACTGAAGCTTTCTTT
>NA|TRBJ2-3|NA|TRBV30
CAWCPHTDTQYF
TGTGCCTGGTGTCCCCACACAGATACGCAGTATTTT
>NA|TRBJ2-7|TRBD1|TRBV6-1
CASSGLRGGIPSYEQYF
TGTGCCAGCAGTGGACTTAGAGGGGGCATTCCCTCCTACGAGCAGTACTTC
>NA|TRBJ2-5|NA|TRBV15
CATSRDREKTQYF
TGTGCCACCAGCAGAGACAGGGAAAAGACCCAGTACTTC
>NA|TRBJ1-2|NA|TRBV30
CACRQRNYGYTF
TGTGCCTGTAGACAGAGGAACTATGGCTACACCTTC
>NA|TRBJ1-1|NA|TRBV19
CASRAQGGTEAFF
TGTGCCAGTCGAGCTCAGGGTGGCACTGAAGCTTTCTTT
>NA|TRBJ2-5|NA|TRBV28
CASTQPSTVRETQYF
TGTGCCAGCACCCAACCTTCGACAGTGAGGGAGACCCAGTACTTC
>NA|TRBJ2-5|TRBD1|TRBV14
CASSLGQGTGATQYF
TGTGCCAGCAGCCTAGGACAGGGAACAGGTGCGACCCAGTACTTC
>NA|TRBJ2-1|TRBD2|TRBV2
CASRDELAGGKNEQFF
TGTGCCAGCAGGGATGAACTAGCGGGAGGGAAAAATGAGCAGTTCTTC
>NA|TRBJ1-1|NA|TRBV6-5
CASAIQAIGAEAFF
TGTGCCAGCGCCATACAGGCCATCGGTGCTGAAGCTTTCTTT
>NA|TRBJ2-3|TRBD1|TRBV15
CATSPRTGLRTDTQYF
TGTGCCACCAGCCCCCGGACAGGGCTCCGCACAGATACGCAGTATTTT
>NA|TRBJ1-5|TRBD1|TRBV30
CAWSEGAEQPQHF
TGTGCCTGGTCCGAGGGGGCCGAGCAGCCCCAGCATTTT
>NA|TRBJ1-1|NA|TRBV5-6
CASSILDSDSPWDTEAFF
TGTGCCAGCAGCATTCTGGACAGTGATTCCCCTTGGGACACTGAAGCTTTCTTT
>NA|TRBJ2-5|TRBD1|TRBV4-3
CASSQVGAGTGRETQYF
TGCGCCAGCAGCCAAGTTGGAGCCGGGACAGGGCGGGAGACCCAGTACTTC
>once|TRBJ1-6|NA|TRBV27
CASSLGGGNSPLHF
TGTGCCAGCAGTTTAGGGGGGGGGAATTCACCCCTCCACTTT
>NA|TRBJ1-3|TRBD1|TRBV5-1
CASSSGQAGNTIYF
TGCGCCAGCAGCTCGGGACAGGCTGGAAACACCATATATTTT
>NA|TRBJ2-7|NA|TRBV18
CASSRASLAYEQYF
TGTGCCAGCTCACGCGCTAGCTTGGCCTACGAGCAGTACTTC
>NA|TRBJ2-5|TRBD1|TRBV9
CASADRKETQYF
TGTGCCAGCGCGGACAGGAAAGAGACCCAGTACTTC
>few|TRBJ1-4|TRBD1|TRBV6-5
CASRGTGRREKLFF
TGTGCCAGCAGGGGGACAGGGCGTCGGGAAAAACTGTTTTTT
>NA|TRBJ1-2|TRBD1|TRBV2
CASSLGRTGPSLGGYTF
TGTGCCAGCAGCCTAGGGAGGACAGGTCCTTCCCTGGGGGGCTACACCTTC
>NA|TRBJ1-5|NA|TRBV7-8
CASSLGWGGSNQPQHF
TGTGCCAGCAGCTTAGGGTGGGGCGGTAGCAATCAGCCCCAGCATTTT
>few|TRBJ1-4|NA|TRBV5-1
CASSLGGSTNEKLFF
TGCGCCAGCAGCTTGGGAGGGTCAACTAATGAAAAACTGTTTTTT
>NA|TRBJ2-3|TRBD2|TRBV18
CASSPNLAGGPPSDTQYF
TGTGCCAGCTCACCAAACCTAGCGGGGGGCCCACCGTCGGATACGCAGTATTTT
>NA|TRBJ2-2|TRBD2|TRBV30
CAWSVLLGLGRGELFF
TGTGCCTGGAGTGTACTTCTCGGACTAGGGCGCGGGGAGCTGTTTTTT
>NA|TRBJ2-7|TRBD2|TRBV7-9
CASSPNSRLAGHEQYF
TGTGCCAGCAGCCCAAATTCCAGACTAGCGGGACACGAGCAGTACTTC
>NA|TRBJ2-5|NA|TRBV2
CASSRTEYQETQYF
TGTGCCAGTTCGAGGACAGAGTACCAAGAGACCCAGTACTTC